The 30 T cell receptor beta chains in this list originate from one sample, sequenced in a study of T cells of healthy individuals. TCRdb ran MiXCR on the 5' RACE reads and lists one entry per CDR3 protein. The table shows tens of thousands of distinct CDR3 sequences, with about 15% occurring only once. These receptors all come from a human donor in good health.

Many counts were recorded for this clonotype. The chain couples TRBV20-1 to TRBJ2-1, with D perhaps matching TRBD2 (6 bases). CDR1 and CDR2 (germline): DFQATT, SNEGSKA (reference sequence). The CDR3 is made up of 17 amino acids. Trimming left V 4 bases short and J 0 bases short, with 19 bases between. The CDR3 here is CSAIRSGGPSSYNEQFF. The CDR3 DNA follows: TGCAGTGCTATCCGTTCCGGGGGACCTAGCTCCTACAATGAGCAGTTCTTC.

In its sample, this clonotype was seen a few times. The chain joins TRBV5-4 to TRBJ1-4; D may be TRBD1 (5 bases). The CDR3 consists of 13 residues. Per the germline V gene, CDR1 is SGHNT and CDR2 is YYREEE (reference sequence). Deletions cut 6 bases from V and 8 bases from J, with 14 bases between. In DNA, the CDR3 is TGTGCCAGCATGCGGGACGCTGGGGAAAAACTGTTTTTT. Protein sequence: CASMRDAGEKLFF.

Worth noting for this clonotype: A much larger clone lies a single base off, so this may be a read error. The V and J genes are TRBV20-1 and TRBJ2-3, with 12 bases aligning to TRBD2. The CDR3 extends over 14 amino acids. The V segment lost 8 bases and the J segment 11 bases; nucleotides outside the gene matches: 14. The germline V gene encodes CDR1 DFQATT and CDR2 SNEGSKA (reference sequence). The CDR3 loop is CSTLGGLAGGEQYF. Written as DNA, the CDR3 is TGCAGTACCCTTGGAGGCCTAGCGGGAGGGGAGCAGTATTTT.

This clonotype appeared many times. The gene calls are TRBV6-5 and TRBJ1-2, with a possible D match to TRBD1 (5 bases). CDR3 length equals 14 residues. V lost 6 bases and J lost 5, with 16 bases in between. Per the germline V gene, CDR1 is MNHEY and CDR2 is SVGAGI. CDR3 DNA: TGTGCCAGCAGCCGTTTCAGGGCCAAGTATGGCTACACCTTC. Protein: CASSRFRAKYGYTF.

This clonotype occurred once. The chain has TRBV6-1 and TRBJ2-3; perhaps D is TRBD1 or TRBD2 (5 bases each). The germline CDR1 and CDR2 sequences are MNHNS and SASEGT. The V end lost 6 bases, the J end lost 0 bases, and 13 bases lay between the germline ends. CDR3 size: 15 residues. The CDR3 coding sequence is TGTGCCAGCAGCCCATGGGACCGCAGCACAGATACGCAGTATTTT. The encoded protein is CASSPWDRSTDTQYF.

J is TRBJ2-7 and V is TRBV7-2; D might be TRBD2 (6 bases). The CDR3 is 13 amino acids. V lost 6 bases and J 6 bases, leaving 15 bases between the germline ends. The germline V gene encodes CDR1 SGHTA and CDR2 FQGNSA. DNA for the CDR3: TGTGCCAGCAGTTCCAGGATGGGGGGCGAGCAGTACTTC. Its translation is CASSSRMGGEQYF.

In its sample, this clonotype was seen a few times. The chain joins TRBV12-3 or TRBV12-4 to TRBJ2-5, with TRBD2 as a possible D gene (5 bases). V lost 4 bases and J lost 5, with 11 bases in between. This CDR3 spans 13 amino acids. The CDR3 sequence is CASSSYTGETQYF. CDR3 bases: TGTGCCAGCAGTTCCTACACGGGGGAGACCCAGTACTTC.

The sample holds many counts of this clonotype. The chain has TRBV5-6 and TRBJ1-6, with a weak D call TRBD1 (6 bases). From germline, CDR1 is SGHDT and CDR2 YYEEEE. Trimming stripped 4 bases from V and 7 bases from J, with 21 bases between. This CDR3 comprises 17 residues. Here the CDR3 DNA reads TGTGCCAGCAGCCCCTCCACCTTACAGGGATACAATTCACCCCTCCACTTT. The encoded protein is CASSPSTLQGYNSPLHF.

This clonotype was detected many times. The gene calls are TRBV12-3 or TRBV12-4 and TRBJ1-6; D is possibly TRBD1 (5 bases). The V end lost 1 base, the J end lost 11 bases, and 15 bases lay between the germline ends. This CDR3 region has 15 residues. CDR3 sequence (DNA): TGTGCCAGCAGTTTAGGCCAGGGAGGGAGTACACCCCTCCACTTT. Translated: CASSLGQGGSTPLHF.

The chain combines TRBV4-3 with TRBJ2-3; no definite D call. V was cut by 6 bases and J by 2 bases, with 6 bases left in between. The germline CDR1 and CDR2 sequences are LGHNA and YSLEER. The CDR3 contains 12 residues. The CDR3 nucleotides are TGCGCCAGCAGAGGAAACACAGATACGCAGTATTTT. Protein sequence: CASRGNTDTQYF.

This clonotype was counted ten times or more. The chain recombines TRBV19 with TRBJ2-7; D is tentatively TRBD1 or TRBD2 (5 bases each). The length of the CDR3 is 14 residues. Germline lookup yields CDR1 LNHDA and CDR2 SQIVND (reference sequence). V shed 0 bases and J shed 2 bases, with 8 bases lying between them. Written as DNA, the CDR3 is TGTGCCAGTAGTATAGAGATGGGGGCCTACGAGCAGTACTTC. It encodes CASSIEMGAYEQYF.

The chain combines TRBV5-4 with TRBJ2-7, with a possible D match to TRBD2 (5 bases). CDR1 SGHNT and CDR2 YYREEE come from the germline V gene (reference sequence). CDR3 length: 14 amino acids. V lost 6 bases and J lost 2, with 15 bases in between. CDR3 loop: CASTSRGSAYEQYF. CDR3 coding DNA: TGTGCCAGCACCTCGCGAGGGTCCGCCTACGAGCAGTACTTC.

The table lists this clonotype with a count of one. The chain joins TRBV6-2 or TRBV6-3 to TRBJ1-1; D remains unclear. This CDR3 region has 14 residues. The V end lost 5 bases, the J end lost 3 bases, and 13 bases lay between the germline ends. Germline CDR1 MNHEY, CDR2 SVGEGT. In DNA form, the CDR3 reads TGTGCCAGCAGTGAAGCTGAGGGCTACACTGAAGCTTTCTTT. The encoded protein is CASSEAEGYTEAFF.

The chain couples TRBV3-1 to TRBJ2-4; 9 nucleotides line up with TRBD2. The length of the CDR3 is 16 residues. V gave up 3 bases and J gave up 0 bases; unmatched junction bases: 3. Germline CDR1 reads LGHDT; CDR2 reads YNNKEL (reference sequence). In nucleotides, the CDR3 is TGTGCCAGCAGCCACGGACTAGCGCTAGCCAAAAACATTCAGTACTTC. Translating it yields CASSHGLALAKNIQYF.

This clonotype has a count of ten or more. This rearrangement joins TRBV18 to TRBJ1-5, with a possible D match to TRBD1 (6 bases). Per germline, CDR1 KGHSH and CDR2 LQKENI. V lost 2 bases and J lost 4, with 12 bases in between. The CDR3 has 15 residues. The CDR3 reads CASSPRTAINQPQHF. In nucleotides, the CDR3 is TGTGCCAGCTCACCAAGGACAGCTATTAATCAGCCCCAGCATTTT.

J is TRBJ2-5 and V is TRBV11-2; D may be TRBD2 (6 bases). This CDR3 has 14 residues. Trimming shortened V by 4 bases and J by 5 bases, and 14 bases separated the two germline ends. The germline gives CDR1 SGHAT, CDR2 FQNNGV. The CDR3 sequence: CASSSSGSIETQYF. The CDR3 nucleotides are TGTGCCAGCAGCTCGTCCGGGAGTATTGAGACCCAGTACTTC.

In this sample, this clonotype turned up many times. The chain has TRBV7-2 and TRBJ1-2; 8 nucleotides agree with TRBD1. This CDR3 contains 15 residues. Per the germline V gene, CDR1 is SGHTA and CDR2 is FQGNSA. V lost 0 bases and J lost 4; bases outside the gene matches: 4. The CDR3 nucleotides read TGTGCCAGCAGCTTAGCGACAGGGGACTTCTATGGCTACACCTTC. It specifies CASSLATGDFYGYTF.

This rearrangement joins TRBV28 to TRBJ1-1; D is undetermined. The CDR3 runs 16 residues. Looked up from germline, CDR1 is MDHEN and CDR2 is SYDVKM. V was cut by 3 bases and J by 1 base, with 15 bases left in between. The CDR3 sequence: CASSFKSGTANTEAFF. DNA of the CDR3: TGTGCCAGCAGTTTTAAGTCAGGTACAGCGAACACTGAAGCTTTCTTT.

This chain joins TRBV25-1 and TRBJ2-7; D not resolved. The V gene's germline CDR1 is MGHDK and CDR2 SYGVNS. This CDR3 comprises 14 residues. Trimming pared 3 bases from V and 6 bases from J, leaving 15 bases between. In nucleotides, the CDR3 is TGTGCCAGCAGTGATGCGTCCGGTCGTCGCGAGCAGTACTTC. Residues: CASSDASGRREQYF.

This clonotype appeared many times. As DNA, the CDR3 is TGTGCCAGCAGTCCACGGACAGGGCTTACAGATACGCAGTATTTT. Amino acid sequence: CASSPRTGLTDTQYF. The rearrangement joins TRBV11-3 to TRBJ2-3, with 8 nucleotides matching TRBD1. Germline loops: CDR1 SGHNT, CDR2 YENEEA. Trimming removed 6 bases from V and 3 bases from J; junction bases left unmatched: 8. The CDR3 totals 15 residues.

This clonotype was counted only a few times. The chain carries TRBV20-1 and TRBJ2-3, with TRBD2 matching over 9 bases. Germline trimming cut 2 bases from V and 4 bases from J; bases unmatched to any gene: 7. The CDR3 covers 15 residues. Germline V gene sequence: CDR1 DFQATT, CDR2 SNEGSKA (reference sequence). Written as DNA, the CDR3 is TGCAGTGCTAGAATTATAGCGGGAGCCCCAGATACGCAGTATTTT. Its protein is CSARIIAGAPDTQYF.

This clonotype was counted between two and nine times. The V call is TRBV10-3, the J call TRBJ1-1, with no clear D. V was cut by 3 bases and J by 6 bases, with 5 bases left in between. This CDR3 is built from 11 residues. CDR1 ENHRY and CDR2 SYGVKD come from the germline V gene. CDR3 region: CAISDPPEAFF. CDR3 DNA sequence: TGTGCCATCAGTGATCCCCCTGAAGCTTTCTTT.

This clonotype has ten or more counts. The V and J genes are TRBV7-2 and TRBJ1-3, with 8 nucleotides matching TRBD1. The CDR3 totals 18 residues. The V segment lost 2 bases and the J segment 1 base; nucleotides outside the gene matches: 10. The V gene's germline CDR1 is SGHTA and CDR2 FQGNSA. The CDR3: CASSLNTGGRSSGNTIYF. In DNA form, the CDR3 reads TGTGCCAGCAGCTTAAATACAGGGGGTCGATCTTCTGGAAACACCATATATTTT.

This clonotype occurred many times. V is TRBV12-3 or TRBV12-4 and J is TRBJ2-5; D may be TRBD2 (5 bases). The ends were cut back, 7 bases at V and 5 bases at J, with 20 bases in the middle. This CDR3 is 15 amino acids long. The CDR3 is CASKPAQLSGETQYF. CDR3 sequence (DNA): TGTGCCAGCAAACCCGCCCAGTTGAGCGGCGAGACCCAGTACTTC.

This clonotype was seen a few times. The chain joins TRBV24-1 to TRBJ1-2; 10 bases match TRBD1. Trimming took 2 bases from V and 6 from J; bases not matched to a gene: 8. Germline-derived CDR1 and CDR2 are KGHDR and SFDVKD. This CDR3 has 16 residues. CDR3 bases: TGTGCCACCAGTGATTCGACGACAGGGGGCTTCCATGGCTACACCTTC. It is translated as CATSDSTTGGFHGYTF.

This chain uses TRBV20-1 with TRBJ2-7; D uncertain. The CDR3 covers 14 residues. Germline V gene lookup returns CDR1 DFQATT and CDR2 SNEGSKA (reference sequence). V lost 5 bases and J lost 0, with 14 bases in between. The CDR3: CSAALLGSSYEQYF. The CDR3 nucleotides are TGCAGTGCTGCCCTCCTGGGTAGCTCCTACGAGCAGTACTTC.

The chain employs TRBV5-1 and TRBJ2-7; 13 bases are a match to TRBD2. J gave up 5 bases and V 4 bases, and 3 bases lay outside the gene matches. This CDR3 has 14 residues. CDR1 is SGHRS, CDR2 YFSETQ, per germline. CDR3 in DNA: TGCGCCAGCAGCGATACTAGCGGGGGGGACGAGCAGTACTTC. This codes for CASSDTSGGDEQYF.

This clonotype showed up many times. Because the CDR3's place on the DNA is in doubt, the DNA is left out and the CDR3 is given as listed by TCRdb. The rearrangement joins TRBV7-5 to TRBJ2-1; the table gives TRBD2 as D, unverified against the DNA. TRBV7-5 counts as a pseudogene. The length of the CDR3 is 23 amino acids, counting both ends. CDR3 amino acids: CISVPEAYSGLAVDQSSYNEQFF.

This clonotype has just a few counts. The CDR3 is CASSYGTWNEKLFF. CDR3 in DNA: TGCGCCAGCAGCTACGGGACGTGGAATGAAAAACTGTTTTTT. This chain joins TRBV5-1 and TRBJ1-4, with D tentatively TRBD1 (5 bases). Germline V lookup: CDR1 SGHRS, CDR2 YFSETQ. Between the trimmed V and J ends, which lost 3 bases and 5 bases, there was a span of 11 bases. This CDR3 is built from 14 residues.

In its sample, this clonotype was seen many times. This chain uses TRBV6-5 with TRBJ1-3; D uncertain. Germline V gene lookup returns CDR1 MNHEY and CDR2 SVGAGI. V was pared by 0 bases and J by 0 bases, with 3 bases between. CDR3 length: 14 amino acids. The CDR3 coding sequence is TGTGCCAGCAGTTACTCGATCTCTGGAAACACCATATATTTT. This sequence encodes CASSYSISGNTIYF.